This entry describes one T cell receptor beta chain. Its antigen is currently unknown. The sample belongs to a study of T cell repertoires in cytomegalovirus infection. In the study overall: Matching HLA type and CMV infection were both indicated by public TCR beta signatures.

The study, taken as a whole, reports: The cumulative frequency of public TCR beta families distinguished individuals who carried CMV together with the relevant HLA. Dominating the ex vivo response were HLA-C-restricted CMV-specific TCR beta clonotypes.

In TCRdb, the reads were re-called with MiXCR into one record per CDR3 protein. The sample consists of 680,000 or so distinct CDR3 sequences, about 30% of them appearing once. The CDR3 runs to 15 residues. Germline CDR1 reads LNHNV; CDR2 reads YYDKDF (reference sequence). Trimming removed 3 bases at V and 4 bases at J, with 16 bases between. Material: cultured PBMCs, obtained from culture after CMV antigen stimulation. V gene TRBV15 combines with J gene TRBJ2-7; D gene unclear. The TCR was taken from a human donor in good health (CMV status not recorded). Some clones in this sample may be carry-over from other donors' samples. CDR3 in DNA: TGTGCCACCAGCAGTGCCTCCTCTGGAGATTACGAGCAGTACTTC. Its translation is CATSSASSGDYEQYF.